This T cell receptor (beta chain) was profiled in a study of chemoradiotherapy in HPV16-positive cancers. The CDR3 sequence is 16 residues long. Losses at the gene ends were 1 base for V and 1 base for J; bases not matched to a gene: 5. Germline CDR1 SGHRS, CDR2 YFSETQ. Overall study results and limits: Only two HPV16-positive patients supplied the functional HPV-specificity definition. HPV-responsive T-cell expansion during chemoradiotherapy was linked to improved recurrence-free survival in HPV16-positive patients.

Notes on this clone: Its cognate antigen is unknown.

The data were produced by immunoSEQ multiplex PCR, yet TCRdb's version contains in-frame clones alone and is incomplete. In the table there are approximately 8,500 clones, around 74% of which are singletons. Sample acquisition took place from a patient who underwent chemoradiotherapy. The TCR was taken from a human donor with HPV-associated anogenital cancer. The V call is TRBV5-1, the J call TRBJ2-4, with 7 bases that match TRBD2. This CDR3 reads CASSLPSGGAKNIQYF. The CDR3 DNA reads as TGCGCCAGCAGCTTGCCCTCCGGGGGGGCCAAAAACATTCAGTACTTC.